A selection of T cell receptor beta chains follows, all from one sample in a study of post-analysis software for immune sequencing data. In TCRdb, the PCR reads were re-called with MiXCR into one record per CDR3 protein. The top ten clones hold around 6% of a sample with roughly 570,000 distinct CDR3 sequences, approximately 34% of them seen once. Input material: blood. The receptor source for this set is a girl aged 2 to 17 with multiple sclerosis. The conserved cysteine and the conserved F or W are not part of the CDR3 here.

j_gene: TRBJ2-3
v_gene: TRBV29-1
CDR3aa: SHRRDSTDTQY

j_gene: TRBJ2-1
v_gene: TRBV9
CDR3aa: ASSVSPAGTSYNEQF

j_gene: TRBJ1-6
v_gene: TRBV25-1
CDR3aa: ASSARGTGGGSPLH

j_gene: TRBJ2-5
v_gene: TRBV15
CDR3aa: ATSRDRAGGQETQY

j_gene: TRBJ2-3
v_gene: TRBV9
CDR3aa: ASSPPTSAARTDTQY

j_gene: TRBJ2-3
v_gene: TRBV5-1
CDR3aa: ASSFGGDQVDTQY

j_gene: TRBJ1-4
v_gene: TRBV5-5
CDR3aa: ASSLRQGVNEKLF

j_gene: TRBJ1-2
v_gene: TRBV29-1
CDR3aa: SGLFGLNYGYT

j_gene: TRBJ2-3
v_gene: TRBV7-2
CDR3aa: ASSLDRGRTDTQY

j_gene: TRBJ2-1
v_gene: TRBV11-1
CDR3aa: ASSLAPKEGYYNEQF

j_gene: TRBJ1-1
v_gene: TRBV2
CDR3aa: ASRGLVEAF

j_gene: TRBJ2-2
v_gene: TRBV5-5
CDR3aa: ASSLVLAKIGELF

j_gene: NA
v_gene: TRBV7-9
CDR3aa: ASSSRWREYEQY

j_gene: TRBJ1-5
v_gene: TRBV20-1
CDR3aa: SARDGRGNQPQH

j_gene: TRBJ2-3
v_gene: TRBV6-5
CDR3aa: ASSPTSGGFTDTQY

j_gene: TRBJ2-5
v_gene: TRBV20-1
CDR3aa: SATRQKETQY

j_gene: TRBJ2-7
v_gene: TRBV20-1
CDR3aa: SARFAGAYEQY

j_gene: TRBJ2-5
v_gene: TRBV10-3
CDR3aa: AISAPGQGQETQY

j_gene: TRBJ1-2
v_gene: TRBV29-1
CDR3aa: SVATAYGYT

j_gene: TRBJ2-6
v_gene: TRBV20-1
CDR3aa: SARDLAGANVLT

j_gene: TRBJ2-3
v_gene: TRBV29-1
CDR3aa: SARLQGSTDTQY

j_gene: TRBJ2-7
v_gene: TRBV5-6
CDR3aa: ASNRQGSYEQY

j_gene: TRBJ1-2
v_gene: TRBV5-1
CDR3aa: ASSLASGTGWGGYT

j_gene: TRBJ2-5
v_gene: TRBV5-1
CDR3aa: ASSLGLDVETQY

j_gene: TRBJ2-3
v_gene: TRBV5-1
CDR3aa: ASSLGQVSDTQY

j_gene: TRBJ1-2
v_gene: TRBV15
CDR3aa: ATSDGGDRVRGYT

j_gene: TRBJ1-5
v_gene: TRBV4-1
CDR3aa: ASSQDGTPGGQPQH